This T cell receptor (beta chain) appears in the sequencing data of a study of blood T cell repertoires in COVID-19. The V gene end was trimmed by 6 bases and the J gene end by 3 bases; junction bases not matched to a gene: 4. The germline CDR1 and CDR2 sequences are LGHNT and FRNRAP. CDR3 length equals 14 residues. In the authors' workflow: Reference gene primer amplification in the assay estimated nucleated cell counts. Profiling relied on immunoSEQ multiplex PCR, and the TCRdb table lists in-frame clones only, not all of them. D and trimming come from the DNA, and the V and J calls and clone size come from that table. The sample has fewer than 200,000 clones; about 80% are singletons.

This TCR derives from a man between 50 and 59 years old who had recovered from COVID-19. The sequencing sample was made of PBMCs or T cells enriched from blood (not recorded which). This sequence joins TRBV12-5 and TRBJ2-3, with 9 bases aligning to TRBD1. The CDR3 protein is CASGTGTGTDTQYF. In DNA, the CDR3 is TGTGCTAGTGGGACCGGGACAGGGACAGATACGCAGTATTTT. Filled out from reference TRBV12-5 and TRBJ2-3, the complete variable domain reads DARVTQTPRHKVTEMGQEVTMRCQPILGHNTVFWYRQTMMQGLELLAYFRNRAPLDDSGMPKDRFSAEMPDATLATLKIQPSEPRDSAVYFCASGTGTGTDTQYFGPGTRLTVL.